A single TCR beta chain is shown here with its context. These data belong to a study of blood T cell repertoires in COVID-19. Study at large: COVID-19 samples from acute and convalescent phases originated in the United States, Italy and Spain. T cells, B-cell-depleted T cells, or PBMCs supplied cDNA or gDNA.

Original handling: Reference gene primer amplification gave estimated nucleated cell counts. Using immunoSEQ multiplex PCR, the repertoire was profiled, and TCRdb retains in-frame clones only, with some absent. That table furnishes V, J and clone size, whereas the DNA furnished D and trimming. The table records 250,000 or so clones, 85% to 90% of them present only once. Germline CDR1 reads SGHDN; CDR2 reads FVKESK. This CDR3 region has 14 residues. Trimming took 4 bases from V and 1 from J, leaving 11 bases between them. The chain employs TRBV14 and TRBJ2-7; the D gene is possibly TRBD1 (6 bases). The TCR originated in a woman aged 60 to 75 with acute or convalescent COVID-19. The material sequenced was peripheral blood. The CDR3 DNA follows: TGTGCCAGCAGCCGACAGGAGTTATCCTACGAGCAGTACTTC. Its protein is CASSRQELSYEQYF.